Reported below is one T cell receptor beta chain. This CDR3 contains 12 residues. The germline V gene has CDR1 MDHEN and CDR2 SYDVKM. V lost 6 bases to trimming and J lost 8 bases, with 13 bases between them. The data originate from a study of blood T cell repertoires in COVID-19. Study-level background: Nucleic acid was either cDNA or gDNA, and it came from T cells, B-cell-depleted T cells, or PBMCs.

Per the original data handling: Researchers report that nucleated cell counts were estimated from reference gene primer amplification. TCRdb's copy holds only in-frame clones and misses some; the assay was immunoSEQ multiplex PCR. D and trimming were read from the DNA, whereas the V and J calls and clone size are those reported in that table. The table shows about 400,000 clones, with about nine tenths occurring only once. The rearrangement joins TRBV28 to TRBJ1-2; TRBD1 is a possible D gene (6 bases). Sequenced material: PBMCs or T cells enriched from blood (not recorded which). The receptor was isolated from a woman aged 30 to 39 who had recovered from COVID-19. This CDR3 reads CASSRRGAGYTF. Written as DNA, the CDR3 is TGTGCCAGCAGCCGCCGGGGGGCCGGCTACACCTTC.